This TCR beta chain emerged from a study of response to subunit inactivated influenza vaccine. Findings and caveats of the study: The authors suggested that few new T cells are recruited per seasonal influenza vaccination.

TCRdb analysed the RT-PCR reads with MiXCR anew, one entry per CDR3 protein. There are approximately 300,000 distinct CDR3 sequences in the sample; about 20% occur only once, and around 10% lies in the top ten. On this clonotype itself: Its antigen is undetermined.

Per germline, CDR1 SGHDT and CDR2 YYEEEE. Losses at the gene ends were 6 bases for V and 4 bases for J; bases not matched to a gene: 7. This CDR3 spans 16 amino acids. The TCR sequence derives from a man between 50 and 69 years old who received an inactivated influenza vaccine. This chain joins TRBV5-6 and TRBJ2-2; 12 bases line up with TRBD2. The material sequenced was PBMCs from blood, taken 21 months after vaccination. Here the CDR3 reads CASISLAGGPTGELFF. CDR3 nucleotides: TGTGCCAGCATCTCGCTAGCGGGAGGGCCCACCGGGGAGCTGTTTTTT.